This TCR beta chain was sequenced during a study of blood T cell repertoires in COVID-19 (dated by TCRdb to 2020 to 2021). With respect to the entire study: Samples from collaborators originated in the United States, Italy and Spain and spanned both the acute and convalescent phases of COVID-19. Nearly every sample came with metadata listing a de-identified subject ID, COVID-19 status, age in years and sex. Where HLA class I and class II types were available, the types were taken from metadata supplied by the sample provider, not from assay-based typing. The samples were drawn from two sources: the first 160 participants of the ongoing ImmuneRACE study, and 1,254 subjects contributed by 6 global collaborators. The repertoires were released in a freely available public database intended as a resource for research on the immune response to SARS-CoV-2. Deeply sampled blood TCRbeta repertoires from subjects exposed to, actively infected with, or recovered from COVID-19 were included in the dataset. The material from the prospective study consisted of cDNA or gDNA derived from T cells, B-cell-depleted T cells, or PBMCs. Overall results and qualifications from the work: The amount of clinical and demographic metadata varied by source and participant and was provided uncurated.

The collaborating institutions used their own protocols to collect whole blood in K2EDTA tubes. For TCRbeta analysis, collaborators shipped samples as frozen whole blood, isolated PBMCs, or DNA extracted from either of those sample types. Regarding this clone: Its antigen specificity is not known. No base-level quality is on record; no much larger clone is a single base apart.

The immunoSEQ Assay, a bias-controlled multiplex PCR, was used to amplify TCRbeta CDR3 regions from genomic DNA. In the paper's pipeline: The number of nucleated cells in each sample was estimated by amplification of reference gene primers within the assay. To quantify the absolute abundance of each unique TCRbeta CDR3 rearrangement, sequence reads were collapsed and filtered. For each sample, productive Simpson clonality was calculated by taking the square root of Simpson's diversity index across productive rearrangements. TCRdb took over this immuneACCESS table, retaining in-frame rearrangements with V and J assigned. Such tables are incomplete; in checked studies, under half of the missing clones stem from an unresolved V gene, and the remainder is unexplained. Clone size and V and J calls were adopted from that table, with D and trimming inferred from the DNA. This sample is represented by 150,000 to 200,000 clones; 82% of them were singletons. Under 5.5% of the sample is taken by the ten largest.

This TCR derives from a woman aged 25 to 39 with acute or convalescent COVID-19. The sample taken for sequencing was peripheral blood.

The DNA sequence follows: TGTGCCAGCAGCTTAATTTTCCCGGGCACTGAAGCTTTCTTT. Translated, it gives CASSLIFPGTEAFF. This chain is built from TRBV11-1 and TRBJ1-1; no D gene call is confident. According to the germline V gene (reference sequence), CDR1 reads SGHAT and CDR2 reads FQDESV. There are 14 amino acids in the CDR3, from cysteine to phenylalanine inclusive. Solely the CDR3 DNA is kept, with 42 bases framed from the first base. Cut back by 2 bases and 4 bases, the V and J ends lie 11 bases apart.